A few counts support the clone carrying this T cell receptor beta chain. The sample belongs to a study of T-cell memory formation after mild COVID-19. After 5'RACE with constant-segment primers, TCR alpha and TCR beta cDNA libraries carrying sample barcodes and UMIs were obtained. MiXCR, run by TCRdb on the 5' RACE reads, gives a single entry per CDR3 protein. The sample shows 550,000 to 650,000 distinct CDR3 sequences, around 16% of them seen only once. Germline-derived CDR1 and CDR2 are SGHVS and FQNEAQ. This CDR3 spans 15 amino acids. V lost 4 bases, J lost 1 base, and 5 bases stayed unmatched. The rearrangement joins TRBV7-8 to TRBJ2-3; 7 bases are shared with TRBD2. Sequencing was carried out using PBMCs or a T cell subset sorted from them (not recorded which). The clonotype originates from an adult woman who had mild COVID-19 (a few samples of this study predate the infection). Cell type and time point are not known. The CDR3 DNA is TGTGCCAGCAGCTCTCGACTAGCCCGCACAGATACGCAGTATTTT. As protein: CASSSRLARTDTQYF.